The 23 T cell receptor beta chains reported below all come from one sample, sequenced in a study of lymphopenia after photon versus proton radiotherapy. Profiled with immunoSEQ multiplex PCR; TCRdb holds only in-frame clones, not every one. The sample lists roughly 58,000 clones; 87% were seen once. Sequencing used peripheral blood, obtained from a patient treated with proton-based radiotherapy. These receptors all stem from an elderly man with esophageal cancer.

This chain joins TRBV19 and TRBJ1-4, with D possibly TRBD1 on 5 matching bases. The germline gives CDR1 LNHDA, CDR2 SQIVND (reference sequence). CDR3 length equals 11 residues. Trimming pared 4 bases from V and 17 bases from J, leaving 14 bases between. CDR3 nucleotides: TGTGCCAGTAGTACACTTTCGGGACTCTTTTTT. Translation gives CASSTLSGLFF. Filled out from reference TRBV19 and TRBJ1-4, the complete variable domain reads DGGITQSPKYLFRKEGQNVTLSCEQNLNHDAMYWYRQDPGQGLRLIYYSQIVNDFQKGDIAEGYSVSREKKESFPLTVTSAQKNPTAFYLCASSTLSGLFFGSGTQLSVL.

CDR3 protein: CASRHLRGPESSMNTEAFF. The CDR3 bases are TGTGCAAGTCGCCATCTCAGGGGCCCTGAATCTAGTATGAACACTGAAGCTTTCTTT. V gene TRBV12-2 combines with J gene TRBJ1-1; the D call of TRBD1 is as the table states it, not checked on the DNA. TRBV12-2 is shown as a pseudogene. This CDR3 region has 19 residues.

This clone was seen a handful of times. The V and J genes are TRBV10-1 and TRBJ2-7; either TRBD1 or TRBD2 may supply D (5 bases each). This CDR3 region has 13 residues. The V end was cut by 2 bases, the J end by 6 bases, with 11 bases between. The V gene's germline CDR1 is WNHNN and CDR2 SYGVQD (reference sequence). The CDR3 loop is CASSEIGGGEQYF. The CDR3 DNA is TGCGCCAGCAGTGAGATAGGTGGGGGCGAGCAGTACTTC.

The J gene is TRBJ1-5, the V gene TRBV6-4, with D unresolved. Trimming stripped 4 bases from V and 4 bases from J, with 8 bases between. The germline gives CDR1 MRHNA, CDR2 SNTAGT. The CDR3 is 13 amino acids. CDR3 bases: TGTGCCAGCAGTGTCGCAGCTAATCAGCCCCAGCATTTT. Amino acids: CASSVAANQPQHF.

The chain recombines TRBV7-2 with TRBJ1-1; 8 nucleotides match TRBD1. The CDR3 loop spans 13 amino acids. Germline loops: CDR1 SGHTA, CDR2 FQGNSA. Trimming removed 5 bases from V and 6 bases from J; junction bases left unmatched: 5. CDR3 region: CASSPQGASEAFF. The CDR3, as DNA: TGTGCCAGCAGCCCCCAGGGGGCTTCTGAAGCTTTCTTT.

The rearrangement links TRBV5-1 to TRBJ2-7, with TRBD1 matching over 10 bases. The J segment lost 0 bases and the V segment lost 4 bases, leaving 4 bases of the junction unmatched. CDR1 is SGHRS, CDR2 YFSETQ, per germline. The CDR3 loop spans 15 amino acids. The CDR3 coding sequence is TGCGCCAGCAGCAGCCGGGACAGGGGCTCCTACGAGCAGTACTTC. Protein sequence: CASSSRDRGSYEQYF.

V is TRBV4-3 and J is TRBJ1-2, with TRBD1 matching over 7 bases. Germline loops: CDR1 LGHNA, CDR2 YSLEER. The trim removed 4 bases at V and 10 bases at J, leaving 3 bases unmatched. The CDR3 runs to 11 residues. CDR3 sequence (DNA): TGCGCCAGCAGCCGGGACAGTTACTACACCTTC. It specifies CASSRDSYYTF.

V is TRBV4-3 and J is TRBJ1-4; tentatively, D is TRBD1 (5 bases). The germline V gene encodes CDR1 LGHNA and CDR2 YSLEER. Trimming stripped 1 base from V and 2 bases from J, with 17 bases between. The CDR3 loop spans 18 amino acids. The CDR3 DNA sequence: TGCGCCAGCAGCCAAGGGGGCCAAGGGGTATTGACTAATGAAAAACTGTTTTTT. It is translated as CASSQGGQGVLTNEKLFF.

CDR3 bases: TGTGCCAGCAGCGTCCAGGGTACTAATGAAAAACTGTTTTTT. It translates to CASSVQGTNEKLFF. The chain recombines TRBV9 with TRBJ1-4; TRBD1 might be the D (5 bases). CDR3 length: 14 amino acids. V was pared by 2 bases and J by 2 bases, with 7 bases between. CDR1 is SGDLS, CDR2 YYNGEE, per germline. The full variable domain, with the rest looked up from reference TRBV9 and TRBJ1-4, is DSGVTQTPKHLITATGQRVTLRCSPRSGDLSVYWYQQSLDQGLQFLIQYYNGEERAKGNILERFSAQQFPDLHSELNLSSLELGDSALYFCASSVQGTNEKLFFGSGTQLSVL.

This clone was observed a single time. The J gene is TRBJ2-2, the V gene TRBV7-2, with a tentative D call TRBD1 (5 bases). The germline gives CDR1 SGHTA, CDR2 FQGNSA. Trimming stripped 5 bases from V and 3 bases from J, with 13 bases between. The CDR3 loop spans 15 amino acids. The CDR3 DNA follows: TGTGCCAGCAGCCCAAGGTTAGGGGACACCGGGGAGCTGTTTTTT. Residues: CASSPRLGDTGELFF.

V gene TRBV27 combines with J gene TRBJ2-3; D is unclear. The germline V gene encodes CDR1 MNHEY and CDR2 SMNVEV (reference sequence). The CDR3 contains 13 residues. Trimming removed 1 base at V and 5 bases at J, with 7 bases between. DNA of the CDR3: TGTGCCAGCAGTTTATACCCCCTAGATACGCAGTATTTT. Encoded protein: CASSLYPLDTQYF.

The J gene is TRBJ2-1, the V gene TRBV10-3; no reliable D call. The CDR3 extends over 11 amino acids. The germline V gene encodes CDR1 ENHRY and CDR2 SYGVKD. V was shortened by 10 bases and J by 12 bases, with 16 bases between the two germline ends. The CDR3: CASSDGRGQFF. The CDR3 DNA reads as TGTGCCAGTTCCGATGGACGAGGGCAGTTCTTC.

The DNA for the CDR3 is TGTGCCAGCAGCTTAGGGGTCGGCAGGCGCAATGAGCAGTTCTTC. Protein product: CASSLGVGRRNEQFF. This rearrangement joins TRBV11-2 to TRBJ2-1; D gene unclear. Germline-derived CDR1 and CDR2 are SGHAT and FQNNGV. There are 15 residues in the CDR3. Trimming took off 1 base at V and 6 bases at J, with 13 bases between the two ends.

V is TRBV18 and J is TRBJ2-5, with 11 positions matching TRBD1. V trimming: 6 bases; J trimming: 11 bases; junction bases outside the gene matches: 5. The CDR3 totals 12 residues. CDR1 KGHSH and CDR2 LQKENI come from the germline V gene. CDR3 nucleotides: TGTGCCAGCTCGTGGGACAGGGGGGAGCAGTACTTC. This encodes CASSWDRGEQYF.

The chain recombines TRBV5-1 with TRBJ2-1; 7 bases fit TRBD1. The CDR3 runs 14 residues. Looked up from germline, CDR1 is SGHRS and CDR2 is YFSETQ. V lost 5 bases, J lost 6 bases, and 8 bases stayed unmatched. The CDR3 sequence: CASSSGTVGNEQFF. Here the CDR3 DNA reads TGCGCCAGCAGTTCCGGGACAGTAGGCAATGAGCAGTTCTTC.

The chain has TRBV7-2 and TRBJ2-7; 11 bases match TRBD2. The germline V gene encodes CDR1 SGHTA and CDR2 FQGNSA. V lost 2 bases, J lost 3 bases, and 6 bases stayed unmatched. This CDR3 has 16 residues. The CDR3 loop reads CASSLYIAGGYYEQYF. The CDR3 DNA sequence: TGTGCCAGCAGCTTATATATAGCGGGAGGGTACTACGAGCAGTACTTC.

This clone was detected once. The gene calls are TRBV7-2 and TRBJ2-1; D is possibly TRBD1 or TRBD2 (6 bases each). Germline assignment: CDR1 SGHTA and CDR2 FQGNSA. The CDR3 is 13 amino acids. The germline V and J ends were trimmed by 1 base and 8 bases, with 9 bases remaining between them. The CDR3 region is CASSLDGGYEQFF. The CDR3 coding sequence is TGTGCCAGCAGCTTAGACGGGGGCTATGAGCAGTTCTTC.

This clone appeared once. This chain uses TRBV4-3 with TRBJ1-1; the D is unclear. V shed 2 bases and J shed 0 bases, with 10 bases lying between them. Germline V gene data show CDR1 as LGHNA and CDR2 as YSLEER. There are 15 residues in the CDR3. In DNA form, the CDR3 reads TGCGCCAGCAGCCAAAGGATCAGGATGAACACTGAAGCTTTCTTT. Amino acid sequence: CASSQRIRMNTEAFF.

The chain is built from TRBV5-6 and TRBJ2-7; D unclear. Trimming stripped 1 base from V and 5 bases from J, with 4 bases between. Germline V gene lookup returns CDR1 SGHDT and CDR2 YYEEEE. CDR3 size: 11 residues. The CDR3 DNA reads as TGTGCCAGCAGCTTGAATAACGAGCAGTACTTC. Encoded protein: CASSLNNEQYF.

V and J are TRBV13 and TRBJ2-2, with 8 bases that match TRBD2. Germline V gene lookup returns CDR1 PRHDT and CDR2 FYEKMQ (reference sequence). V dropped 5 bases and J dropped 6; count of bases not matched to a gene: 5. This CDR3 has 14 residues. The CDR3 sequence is CASSVAGRAGELFF. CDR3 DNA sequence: TGTGCCAGCAGCGTAGCGGGAAGGGCCGGGGAGCTGTTTTTT.

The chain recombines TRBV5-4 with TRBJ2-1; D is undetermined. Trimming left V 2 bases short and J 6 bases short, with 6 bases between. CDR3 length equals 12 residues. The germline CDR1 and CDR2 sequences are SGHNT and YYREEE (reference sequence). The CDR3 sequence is CASSFTSNEQFF. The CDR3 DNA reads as TGTGCCAGCAGCTTTACCAGCAATGAGCAGTTCTTC.

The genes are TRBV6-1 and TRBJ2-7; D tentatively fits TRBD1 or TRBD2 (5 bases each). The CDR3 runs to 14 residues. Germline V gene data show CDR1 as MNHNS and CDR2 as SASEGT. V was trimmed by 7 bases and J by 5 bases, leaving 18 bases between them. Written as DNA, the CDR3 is TGTGCCAGCAAATATCGGGGCCTGGGAGACGAGCAGTACTTC. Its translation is CASKYRGLGDEQYF.

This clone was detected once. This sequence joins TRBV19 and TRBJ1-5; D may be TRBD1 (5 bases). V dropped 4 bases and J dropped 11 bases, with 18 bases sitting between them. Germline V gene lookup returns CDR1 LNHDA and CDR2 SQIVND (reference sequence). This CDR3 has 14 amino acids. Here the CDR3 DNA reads TGTGCCAGTAGTAACACAGGTGGCGGGGGGACCCAGCATTTT. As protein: CASSNTGGGGTQHF.